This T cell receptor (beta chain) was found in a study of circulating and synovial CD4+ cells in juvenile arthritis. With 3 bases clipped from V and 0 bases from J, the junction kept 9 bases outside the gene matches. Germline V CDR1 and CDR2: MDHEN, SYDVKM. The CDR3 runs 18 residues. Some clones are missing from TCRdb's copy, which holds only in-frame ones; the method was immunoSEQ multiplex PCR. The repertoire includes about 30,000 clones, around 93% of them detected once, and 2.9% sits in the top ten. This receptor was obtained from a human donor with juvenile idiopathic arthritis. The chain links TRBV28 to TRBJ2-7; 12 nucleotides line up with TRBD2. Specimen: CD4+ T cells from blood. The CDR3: CASSLLSGLAGYSYEQYF. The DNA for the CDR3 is TGTGCCAGCAGTTTGCTGAGTGGACTAGCGGGGTACTCCTACGAGCAGTACTTC. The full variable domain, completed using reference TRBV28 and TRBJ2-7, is DVKVTQSSRYLVKRTGEKVFLECVQDMDHENMFWYRQDPGLGLRLIYFSYDVKMKEKGDIPEGYSVSREKKERFSLILESASTNQTSMYLCASSLLSGLAGYSYEQYFGPGTRLTVT.